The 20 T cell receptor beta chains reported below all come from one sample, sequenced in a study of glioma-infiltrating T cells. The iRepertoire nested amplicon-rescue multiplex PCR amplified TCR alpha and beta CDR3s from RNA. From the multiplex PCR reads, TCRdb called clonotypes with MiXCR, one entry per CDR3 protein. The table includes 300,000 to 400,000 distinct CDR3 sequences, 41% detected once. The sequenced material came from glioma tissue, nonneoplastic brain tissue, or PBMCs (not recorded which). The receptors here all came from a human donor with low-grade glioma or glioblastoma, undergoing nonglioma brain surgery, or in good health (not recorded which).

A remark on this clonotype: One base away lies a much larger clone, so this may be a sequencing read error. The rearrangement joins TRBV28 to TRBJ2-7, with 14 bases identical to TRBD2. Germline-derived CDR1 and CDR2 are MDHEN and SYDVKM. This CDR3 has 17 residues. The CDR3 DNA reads TGTGCCAGCAGTCGCCTACTCGGGACTAGCGGGAGACACGAGCGGTACTTC. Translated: CASSRLLGTSGRHERYF.

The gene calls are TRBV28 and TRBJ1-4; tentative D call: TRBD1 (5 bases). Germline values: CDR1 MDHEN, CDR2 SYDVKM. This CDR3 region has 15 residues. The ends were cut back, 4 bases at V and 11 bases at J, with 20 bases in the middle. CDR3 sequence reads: CASSSNQGSTGKLFF. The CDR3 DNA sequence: TGTGCCAGCAGTTCAAACCAGGGCAGCACCGGTAAACTGTTTTTT.

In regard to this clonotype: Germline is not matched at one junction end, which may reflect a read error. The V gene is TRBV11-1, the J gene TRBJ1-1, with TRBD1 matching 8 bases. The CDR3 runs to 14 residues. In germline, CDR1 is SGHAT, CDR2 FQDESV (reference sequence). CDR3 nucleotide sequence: TGTGCCAGCAGCCTCAGGGGGCTGAACGCTGAAGCTTTCTTT. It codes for CASSLRGLNAEAFF.

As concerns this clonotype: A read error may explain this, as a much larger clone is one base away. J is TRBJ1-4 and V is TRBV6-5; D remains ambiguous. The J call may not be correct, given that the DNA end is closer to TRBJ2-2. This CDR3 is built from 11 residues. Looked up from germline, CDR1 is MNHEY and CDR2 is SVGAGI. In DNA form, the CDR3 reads TGTGCCAGCAGTCCTGAGCGGGAGCTGTTTTTT. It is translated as CASSPERELFF.

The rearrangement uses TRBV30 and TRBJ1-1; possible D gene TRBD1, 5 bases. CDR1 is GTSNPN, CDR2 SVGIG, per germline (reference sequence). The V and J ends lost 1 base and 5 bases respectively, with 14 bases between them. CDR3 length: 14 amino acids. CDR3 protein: CAWSDQGLVTEAFF. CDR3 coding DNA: TGTGCCTGGAGTGATCAGGGTTTGGTAACTGAAGCTTTCTTT. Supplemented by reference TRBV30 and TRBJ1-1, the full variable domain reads SQTIHQWPATLVQPVGSPLSLECTVEGTSNPNLYWYRQAAGRGLQLLFYSVGIGQISSEVPQNLSASRPQDRQFILSSKKLLLSDSGFYLCAWSDQGLVTEAFFGQGTRLTVV.

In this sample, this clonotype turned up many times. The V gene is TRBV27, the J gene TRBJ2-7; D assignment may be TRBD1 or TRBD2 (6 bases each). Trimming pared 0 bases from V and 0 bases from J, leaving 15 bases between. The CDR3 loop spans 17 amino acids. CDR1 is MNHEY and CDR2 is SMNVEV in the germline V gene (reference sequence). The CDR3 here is CASSLSRGARSSYEQYF. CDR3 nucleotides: TGTGCCAGCAGTTTATCGAGGGGGGCGAGGAGCTCCTACGAGCAGTACTTC.

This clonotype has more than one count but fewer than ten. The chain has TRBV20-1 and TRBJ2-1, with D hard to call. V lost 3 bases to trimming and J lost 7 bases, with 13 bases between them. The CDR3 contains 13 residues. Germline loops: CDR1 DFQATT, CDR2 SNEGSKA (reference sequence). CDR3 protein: CSARRRLRNEQFF. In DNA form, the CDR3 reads TGCAGTGCTAGGCGTAGACTCAGGAATGAGCAGTTCTTC.

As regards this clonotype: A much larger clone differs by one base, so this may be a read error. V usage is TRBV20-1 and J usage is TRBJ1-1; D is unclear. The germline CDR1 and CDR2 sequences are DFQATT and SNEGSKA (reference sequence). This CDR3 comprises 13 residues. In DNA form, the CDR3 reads TGCAGTGCCAGCGGTCCTTTGAACACTGAAGCTTCCTTT. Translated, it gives CSASGPLNTEASF.

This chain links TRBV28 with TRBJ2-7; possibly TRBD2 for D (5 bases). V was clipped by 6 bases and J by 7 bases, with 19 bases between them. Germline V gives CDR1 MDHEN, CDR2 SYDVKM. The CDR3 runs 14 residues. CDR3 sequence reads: CASSSSQRAEEQYF. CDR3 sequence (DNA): TGTGCCAGCAGCTCCTCACAGAGGGCTGAGGAGCAGTACTTC.

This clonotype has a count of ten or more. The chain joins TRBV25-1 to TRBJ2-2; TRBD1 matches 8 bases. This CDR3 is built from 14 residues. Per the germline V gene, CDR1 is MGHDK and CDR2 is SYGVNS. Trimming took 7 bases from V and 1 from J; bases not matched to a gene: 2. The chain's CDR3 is CASTDRENTGELFF. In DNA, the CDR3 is TGTGCCAGCACGGACAGGGAGAACACCGGGGAGCTGTTTTTT. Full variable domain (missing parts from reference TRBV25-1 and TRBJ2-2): EADIYQTPRYLVIGTGKKITLECSQTMGHDKMYWYQQDPGMELHLIHYSYGVNSTEKGDLSSESTVSRIRTEHFPLTLESARPSHTSQYLCASTDRENTGELFFGEGSRLTVL.

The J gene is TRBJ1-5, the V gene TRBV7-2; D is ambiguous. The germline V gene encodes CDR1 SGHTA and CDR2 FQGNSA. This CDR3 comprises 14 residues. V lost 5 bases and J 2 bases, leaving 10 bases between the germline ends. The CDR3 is CTSSPSRGNQPQHF. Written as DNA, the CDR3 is TGTACCAGCAGCCCGAGCCGGGGCAATCAGCCCCAGCATTTT.

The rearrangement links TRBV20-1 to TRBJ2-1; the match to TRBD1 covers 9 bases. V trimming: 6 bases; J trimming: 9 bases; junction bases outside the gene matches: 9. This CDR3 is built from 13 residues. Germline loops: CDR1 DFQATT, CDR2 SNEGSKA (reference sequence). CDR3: CSAHGTGTGEQFF. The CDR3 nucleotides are TGCAGTGCCCACGGGACAGGGACGGGTGAGCAGTTCTTC.

The CDR3 loop reads CASSLVGLVGHEQFF. DNA of the CDR3: TGTGCCAGCAGCTTAGTCGGACTAGTGGGCCATGAGCAGTTCTTC. The V and J genes are TRBV7-2 and TRBJ2-1; 7 bases line up with TRBD2. Trimming at V came to 1 base and at J to 8 bases, leaving 8 bases not matched to a gene. The CDR3 spans 15 residues. Germline V gene sequence: CDR1 SGHTA, CDR2 FQGNSA.

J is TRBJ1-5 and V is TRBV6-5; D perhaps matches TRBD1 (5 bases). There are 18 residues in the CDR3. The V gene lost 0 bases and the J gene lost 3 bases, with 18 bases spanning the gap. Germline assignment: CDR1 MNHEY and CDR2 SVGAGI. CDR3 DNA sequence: TGTGCCAGCAGTTACTCGTCTTACTCCAAGGGGAACAATCAGCCCCAGCATTTT. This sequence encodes CASSYSSYSKGNNQPQHF.

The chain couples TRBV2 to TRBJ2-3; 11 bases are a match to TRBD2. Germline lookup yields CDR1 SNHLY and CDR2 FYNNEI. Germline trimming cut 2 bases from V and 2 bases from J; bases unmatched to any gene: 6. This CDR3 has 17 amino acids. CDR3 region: CASSESVTSGNTDTQYF. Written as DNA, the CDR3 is TGTGCCAGCAGTGAATCGGTGACTAGCGGGAACACAGATACGCAGTATTTT.

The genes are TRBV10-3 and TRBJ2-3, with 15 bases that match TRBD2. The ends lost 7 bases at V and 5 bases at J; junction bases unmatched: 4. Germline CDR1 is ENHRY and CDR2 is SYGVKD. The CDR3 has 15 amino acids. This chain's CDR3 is CAIKGLAGGEDTQYF. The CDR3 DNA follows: TGTGCCATCAAAGGACTAGCGGGAGGGGAAGATACGCAGTATTTT.

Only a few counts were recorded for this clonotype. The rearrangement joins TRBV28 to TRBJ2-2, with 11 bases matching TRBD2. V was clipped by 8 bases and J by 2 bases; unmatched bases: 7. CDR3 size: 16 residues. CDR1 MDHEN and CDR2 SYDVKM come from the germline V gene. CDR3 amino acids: CASYAGTSGNTGELFF. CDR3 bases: TGTGCCAGCTACGCCGGGACTAGCGGTAACACCGGGGAGCTGTTTTTT.

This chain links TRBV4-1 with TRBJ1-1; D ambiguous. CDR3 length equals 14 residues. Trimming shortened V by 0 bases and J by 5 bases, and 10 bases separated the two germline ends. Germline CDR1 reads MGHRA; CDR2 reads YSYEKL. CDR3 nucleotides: TGCGCCAGCAGCCAAGATATAGGAGGGACTGAAGCTTTCTTT. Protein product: CASSQDIGGTEAFF.

CDR3 in amino acids: CSARDRSGRETQYF. The CDR3 bases are TGCAGTGCTAGAGATAGAAGCGGGAGAGAGACCCAGTACTTC. J is TRBJ2-5 and V is TRBV20-1; 8 positions match TRBD2. The J segment lost 4 bases and the V segment lost 0 bases, leaving 4 bases of the junction unmatched. The germline gives CDR1 DFQATT, CDR2 SNEGSKA (reference sequence). The CDR3 runs to 14 residues.

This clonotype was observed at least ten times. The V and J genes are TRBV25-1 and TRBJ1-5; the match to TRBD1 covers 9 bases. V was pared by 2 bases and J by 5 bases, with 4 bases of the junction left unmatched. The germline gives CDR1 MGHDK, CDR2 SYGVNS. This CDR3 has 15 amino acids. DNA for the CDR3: TGTGCCAGCAGTGAAGGGACAGGGTTCCATCAGCCCCAGCATTTT. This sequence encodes CASSEGTGFHQPQHF.